Shown below are 3 T cell receptor beta chains from a single sample sequenced in a study of T cell changes during pregnancy in multiple sclerosis. Clones were read by immunoSEQ multiplex PCR, and TCRdb kept only the in-frame ones, dropping some. Of 70,000 to 95,000 clones in the sample, roughly 93% were seen once. The starting material was peripheral blood, obtained in the third trimester of pregnancy. Receptor source: a female donor with multiple sclerosis, enrolled in a pregnancy study.

The CDR3 loop reads CASSPRSGSKSEQFF. CDR3 DNA sequence: TGTGCCAGCTCACCACGAAGCGGGAGCAAAAGTGAGCAGTTCTTC. This chain connects TRBV18 to TRBJ2-1; 8 bases fit TRBD2. Germline assignment: CDR1 KGHSH and CDR2 LQKENI. Trimming removed 1 base from V and 9 bases from J; junction bases left unmatched: 8. The CDR3 has 15 residues.

V is TRBV2 and J is TRBJ1-2; a weak D match, TRBD1 (5 bases). The length of the CDR3 is 13 residues. Trimming removed 0 bases at V and 6 bases at J, with 8 bases between. Germline assignment: CDR1 SNHLY and CDR2 FYNNEI. CDR3 amino acids: CASSEASRDGYTF. The CDR3 DNA reads TGTGCCAGCAGTGAAGCGTCCAGGGATGGCTACACCTTC.

This chain links TRBV28 with TRBJ2-7; a possible D gene is TRBD2 (5 bases). Germline V CDR1 and CDR2: MDHEN, SYDVKM. Trimming stripped 5 bases from V and 2 bases from J, with 13 bases between. The CDR3 is 14 residues long. CDR3 sequence: CASSIDYGPYEQYF. The CDR3, as DNA: TGTGCCAGCAGTATAGACTATGGGCCCTACGAGCAGTACTTC.